Listed here is a single T cell receptor (beta chain). This sample was included in a study of OX40 agonist ivuxolimab in advanced cancers. TCRdb's table, derived via immunoSEQ multiplex PCR, lists solely in-frame clones and lacks some. The sample comprises some 85,000 clones, roughly nine tenths of which are singletons, and about 2.3% rests with the top ten. The origin of this receptor is an adult with an advanced solid tumor such as melanoma, head and neck, liver or kidney cancer. Sequencing used CD4+ or CD8+ T cells sorted from blood, obtained in a trial of the OX40 agonist ivuxolimab.

The CDR3 region is CASSYSREPYGYTF. In DNA, the CDR3 is TGTGCCAGCAGTTACTCGAGGGAGCCCTATGGCTACACCTTC. The chain recombines TRBV6-5 with TRBJ1-2; D not certain. The germline CDR1 and CDR2 sequences are MNHEY and SVGAGI. The CDR3 has 14 amino acids. Between the trimmed V and J ends, which lost 0 bases and 4 bases, there was a span of 9 bases.